The 5 T cell receptor beta chains given below trace back to one sample, sequenced in a study of TIL therapy for anti-PD-1-resistant metastatic lung cancer. Sequencing used immunoSEQ v3. Using immunoSEQ multiplex PCR, the repertoire was profiled, and TCRdb retains in-frame clones only, with some absent. Of approximately 87,000 clones detected, approximately 65% appear once; the ten largest clones hold about a tenth. Time point defined: pre-treatment sample, taken before nivolumab and TIL therapy. Most excised metastases sampled were pleural nodules or supraclavicular lymph nodes. Sequenced here: tumor tissue, sampled at baseline. The receptors here all came from a person between 30 and 79 years old with non-small cell lung cancer.

This clone was seen once. CDR3 loop: CASSVELAGGPYEQYF. CDR3 bases: TGTGCCAGCAGCGTAGAACTAGCGGGAGGGCCCTACGAGCAGTACTTC. The chain employs TRBV9 and TRBJ2-7; 13 nucleotides align to TRBD2. The CDR3 is 16 amino acids. Trimming at V came to 0 bases and at J to 2 bases, leaving 2 bases not matched to a gene. Per germline, CDR1 SGDLS and CDR2 YYNGEE.

The genes are TRBV6-2 or TRBV6-3 and TRBJ2-5; D might be TRBD1 (6 bases). Trimming cost V 2 bases and J 4 bases, with 11 bases left between them. CDR3 size: 14 residues. Germline V gene data show CDR1 as MNHEY and CDR2 as SVGEGT. The CDR3 sequence: CASSYVQGRETQYF. CDR3 sequence (DNA): TGTGCCAGCAGTTACGTACAGGGTAGAGAGACCCAGTACTTC.

This clone was counted only a few times. The V call is TRBV12-3 or TRBV12-4, the J call TRBJ2-7, with D unclear. V was shortened by 6 bases and J by 3 bases, with 12 bases between the two germline ends. This CDR3 comprises 13 residues. This CDR3 is CASSVSTIYEQYF. DNA for the CDR3: TGTGCCAGCAGCGTGTCCACTATCTACGAGCAGTACTTC.

CDR3 DNA: TGTGCCAGCAGTCGCCTTCAAGCGGGGGACTATGGCTACACCTTC. It codes for CASSRLQAGDYGYTF. The chain has TRBV6-5 and TRBJ1-2; D is possibly TRBD1 (5 bases). CDR1 MNHEY and CDR2 SVGAGI come from the germline V gene. Trimming pared 5 bases from V and 3 bases from J, leaving 16 bases between. This CDR3 spans 15 amino acids.

The V and J genes are TRBV14 and TRBJ2-3; D is perhaps TRBD1 (6 bases). The V gene lost 4 bases and the J gene lost 4 bases, with 12 bases spanning the gap. The germline V gene encodes CDR1 SGHDN and CDR2 FVKESK. The CDR3 consists of 14 residues. In DNA, the CDR3 is TGTGCCAGCAGCCGAAACAGGGCCGCAGATACGCAGTATTTT. It codes for CASSRNRAADTQYF.